This is a list of T cell receptor beta chains from one sample in a study of T cell changes during pregnancy in multiple sclerosis. Using immunoSEQ multiplex PCR, the repertoire was profiled, and TCRdb retains in-frame clones only, with some absent. The data show roughly 46,000 clones, approximately 80% seen once. Here the sequenced sample was CD4+ T cells from peripheral blood mononuclear cells, taken before pregnancy. Receptors were obtained from a female donor with multiple sclerosis, enrolled in a pregnancy study. The CDR3 runs from the conserved cysteine through the conserved F or W. D genes are given only for firm matches. Clone size is shown for a subset of rows, as once, few, many or a class of expanded clone.

clone_size,j_call,v_call,cdr3_length,d_call,cdr3_nt,cdr3_aa
NA,TRBJ2-1,TRBV4-2,15,TRBD2,TGTGCCAGCAGCCAAGGGTCTAGCGGGAAAAATGAGCAGTTCTTC,CASSQGSSGKNEQFF
NA,TRBJ2-3,TRBV6-5,14,TRBD2,TGTGCCAGCAGCCCAGCGGGGGAGGAAGATACGCAGTATTTT,CASSPAGEEDTQYF
NA,TRBJ1-1,TRBV4-1,15,TRBD1,TGCGCCAGCAGCCAGCCGGGACAGCCGAACACTGAAGCTTTCTTT,CASSQPGQPNTEAFF
NA,TRBJ2-3,TRBV7-2,15,TRBD2,TGTGCCAGCAGCTCGGGGGCGGGGGGCCAAGATACGCAGTATTTT,CASSSGAGGQDTQYF
NA,TRBJ1-2,TRBV5-6,14,TRBD1,TGTGCCAGCAGCCCGGTTGACAGGGCCTATGGCTACACCTTC,CASSPVDRAYGYTF
few,TRBJ1-2,TRBV7-9,12,NA,TGTGCCAGCAGCTTGCAGGATCGTGGCTACACCTTC,CASSLQDRGYTF
few,TRBJ1-1,TRBV15,17,NA,TGTGCCACCAGCAGAGAGCACAGAAGCTTTATGAACACTGAAGCTTTCTTT,CATSREHRSFMNTEAFF
NA,TRBJ2-7,TRBV30,14,TRBD1,TGTGCCTGGGGGGGACAGGTGAGCTCCTACGAGCAGTACTTC,CAWGGQVSSYEQYF
NA,TRBJ2-2,TRBV5-1,17,TRBD2,TGCGCCAGCAGCTTGGTCTCTAGCGGGAGGAACACCGGGGAGCTGTTTTTT,CASSLVSSGRNTGELFF
NA,TRBJ2-7,TRBV7-9,15,TRBD1,TGTGCCAGCAGCCAACAGGGGTCCCACTCCTACGAGCAGTACTTC,CASSQQGSHSYEQYF
NA,TRBJ2-7,TRBV7-2,15,NA,TGTGCCAGCAGCTCACCGGGGGTTGGGGGGTACGAGCAGTACTTC,CASSSPGVGGYEQYF
NA,TRBJ1-3,TRBV7-2,14,TRBD1,TGTGCCAGCCGGGACAGGAGCTCTGGAAACACCATATATTTT,CASRDRSSGNTIYF
medium-sized,TRBJ1-4,TRBV18,14,TRBD1,TGTGCCAGCTCACCGGACAGGCTGAATGAAAAACTGTTTTTT,CASSPDRLNEKLFF
NA,TRBJ1-1,TRBV4-3,14,NA,TGCGCCAGCAGCCATCCGAGTAGGGGCACTGAAGCTTTCTTT,CASSHPSRGTEAFF
NA,TRBJ1-5,TRBV19,16,TRBD1,TGTGCCAGTAGCCTATCCGGTGGACAGGGTCGTCAGCCCCAGCATTTT,CASSLSGGQGRQPQHF
NA,TRBJ2-2,TRBV30,12,NA,TGTGCCTGGAGTACCCGAGGCGGGGAGCTGTTTTTT,CAWSTRGGELFF
NA,TRBJ2-7,TRBV5-1,15,NA,TGCGCCAGCAGCTTGCAACGGGGGGCCGGCTACGAGCAGTACTTC,CASSLQRGAGYEQYF
NA,TRBJ2-5,TRBV10-2,11,NA,TGCGCCAGCAGAGGGGGAGAGACCCAGTACTTC,CASRGGETQYF
NA,TRBJ1-1,TRBV30,15,TRBD1,TGTGCCTGGAGTACCCTGGGGGCATCAGGGGGTGAAGCTTTCTTT,CAWSTLGASGGEAFF
NA,TRBJ1-1,TRBV27,16,TRBD1,TGTGCCAGCAGTCGAATGACAGGGGTTATGAACACTGAAGCTTTCTTT,CASSRMTGVMNTEAFF
NA,TRBJ1-2,TRBV14,20,TRBD1,TGTGCCAGCAGCCAAGGGAAGGGAAAACGTACAGGGGGCTTTGGCTATGGCTACACCTTC,CASSQGKGKRTGGFGYGYTF
NA,TRBJ1-1,TRBV29-1,13,NA,TGCAGCGTTGGCCAGGGCCTGAACACTGAAGCTTTCTTT,CSVGQGLNTEAFF
NA,TRBJ1-2,TRBV28,11,NA,TGTGCCAGCAGTCAGAACTATGGCTACACCTTC,CASSQNYGYTF
NA,TRBJ2-3,TRBV7-2,17,TRBD2,TGTGCCAGCAGCCCGCCGGGACTAGCGGGAGGGATAGATACGCAGTATTTT,CASSPPGLAGGIDTQYF
NA,TRBJ2-3,TRBV18,17,NA,TGTGCCAGCTCACCACCGGCTGCTAGCAGCGGCACAGATACGCAGTATTTT,CASSPPAASSGTDTQYF
NA,TRBJ2-7,TRBV29-1,13,TRBD1,TGCAGCGTTAGACCGGGACAGGCGAGTGAGCAGTACTTC,CSVRPGQASEQYF
NA,TRBJ2-7,TRBV5-4,15,TRBD2,TGTGCCAGCAGCTTACTAGCGGGGGGGCCCTACGAGCAGTACTTC,CASSLLAGGPYEQYF
NA,TRBJ2-3,TRBV4-2,16,TRBD2,TGTGCCAGCAGCCAGGCTAGCGGGGAAAGCACAGATACGCAGTATTTT,CASSQASGESTDTQYF